Shown below are 3 T cell receptor beta chains from a single sample sequenced in a study of early T cells in non-severe SARS-CoV-2 infection. In TCRdb, the 5' RACE reads were re-called with MiXCR into one record per CDR3 protein. Among around 76,000 distinct CDR3 sequences, approximately 10% were seen once, and the ten largest hold approximately 4.8%. Sequences were obtained from whole blood. These receptor sequences come from an adult who was a healthcare worker with PCR-confirmed SARS-CoV-2 infection or an uninfected control (not recorded which).

In its sample, this clonotype was seen many times. The V gene is TRBV6-6, the J gene TRBJ2-5; TRBD2 agrees at 9 bases. Germline V gene sequence: CDR1 MNHNY, CDR2 SVGAGI (reference sequence). The CDR3 is 16 amino acids. V gave up 6 bases and J gave up 2 bases; unmatched junction bases: 10. The CDR3 DNA is TGTGCCAGCAGCCCCATAGCGGGGGTCCTACAAGAGACCCAGTACTTC. Its protein is CASSPIAGVLQETQYF.

There are many counts of this clonotype. The rearrangement joins TRBV20-1 to TRBJ1-2; D is undetermined. This CDR3 region has 13 residues. Germline V gene sequence: CDR1 DFQATT, CDR2 SNEGSKA (reference sequence). V was trimmed by 3 bases and J by 5 bases, leaving 13 bases between them. The CDR3 bases are TGCAGTGCTAGCCCCCCCGAGGAGTATGGCTACACCTTC. Its translation is CSASPPEEYGYTF.

This clonotype has a count of ten or more. The rearrangement links TRBV5-1 to TRBJ2-1, with 7 positions matching TRBD2. V lost 0 bases, J lost 5 bases, and 17 bases stayed unmatched. The CDR3 totals 19 residues. Germline CDR1 SGHRS, CDR2 YFSETQ. The chain's CDR3 is CASSLAFSTAGFPHNEQFF. The CDR3 coding sequence is TGCGCCAGCAGCTTGGCCTTTTCCACAGCGGGGTTCCCACACAATGAGCAGTTCTTC.